The 26 T cell receptor beta chains below all came from one sample that was sequenced in a study of beta chain features in type 1 diabetes. Every bit of the isolated RNA underwent reverse transcription, so sequencing read expressed TCRB transcripts. Clones were sequenced by immunoSEQ multiplex PCR, and TCRdb holds only the in-frame ones, with some missing. The sample records roughly 400,000 clones, over 13% being singletons. Sequenced: naive CD4+ T cells from blood. Source of these receptors: a woman aged 18-29 years in good health.

The chain combines TRBV28 with TRBJ2-6; maybe TRBD1 (5 bases). Germline V lookup: CDR1 MDHEN, CDR2 SYDVKM. This CDR3 is built from 15 residues. V was cut by 5 bases and J by 2 bases, with 10 bases left in between. The CDR3 DNA follows: TGTGCCAGCAGTCCACAGGTACCTGGGGCCAACGTCCTGACTTTC. Amino acid sequence: CASSPQVPGANVLTF.

The sample holds a few counts of this clone. This chain links TRBV9 with TRBJ2-6; 7 bases are a match to TRBD2. J was trimmed by 1 base and V by 2 bases; bases with no gene match: 9. The germline V gene encodes CDR1 SGDLS and CDR2 YYNGEE. This CDR3 has 18 amino acids. The CDR3 DNA reads as TGTGCCAGCAGCGTTAGGGCCGGACTAGTTTCTGGGGCCAACGTCCTGACTTTC. It yields the protein CASSVRAGLVSGANVLTF.

This clone has a handful of counts. The genes are TRBV30 and TRBJ1-1; 8 nucleotides agree with TRBD1. The J segment lost 3 bases and the V segment lost 5 bases, leaving 8 bases of the junction unmatched. CDR1 and CDR2 (germline): GTSNPN, SVGIG (reference sequence). This CDR3 region has 14 residues. The CDR3 DNA reads as TGTGCCTGGGGGGACAGGACCGAATACACTGAAGCTTTCTTT. As protein: CAWGDRTEYTEAFF.

The chain combines TRBV4-2 with TRBJ2-1; 7 bases match TRBD2. The junction had 17 bases not matched to a gene; V was cut back by 5 bases and J by 7 bases. From germline, CDR1 is LGHNA and CDR2 YNFKEQ. The CDR3 runs to 17 residues. CDR3 amino acids: CASSLLLGGGPKNEQFF. In nucleotides, the CDR3 is TGTGCCAGCAGCTTACTTTTGGGGGGAGGGCCTAAAAATGAGCAGTTCTTC.

A few counts support this clone. V usage is TRBV4-1 and J usage is TRBJ1-4, with 9 bases identical to TRBD1. The CDR3 spans 16 residues. From germline, CDR1 is MGHRA and CDR2 YSYEKL. With V trimmed by 4 bases and J by 6 bases, 9 bases remained unmatched. In DNA, the CDR3 is TGCGCCAGCAGCCTTTCCGGGACAGGGAGTTATGAAAAACTGTTTTTT. Translated: CASSLSGTGSYEKLFF.

There are a few counts of this clone. The chain has TRBV21-1 and TRBJ2-7; TRBD1, the D gene given by the table, was not confirmed from the DNA. TRBV21-1 is a documented pseudogene. The length of the CDR3 is 14 residues. The DNA for the CDR3 is TGTGCCAGCAGCAAAGGTTGCAGGGAAAACGAGCAGTACTTC. Translation: CASSKGCRENEQYF.

The chain employs TRBV29-1 and TRBJ2-2, with TRBD1 matching 7 bases. The V segment lost 6 bases and the J segment 0 bases; nucleotides outside the gene matches: 7. This CDR3 has 15 residues. CDR1 and CDR2 from the germline V gene are SQVTM and ANQGSEA. The CDR3 sequence: CSVGGASANTGELFF. For the CDR3, the DNA is TGCAGCGTAGGGGGCGCTTCCGCGAACACCGGGGAGCTGTTTTTT.

The chain carries TRBV5-6 and TRBJ1-2, with TRBD1 identical over 7 bases. V was pared by 5 bases and J by 13 bases, with 8 bases of the junction left unmatched. Germline V gene lookup returns CDR1 SGHDT and CDR2 YYEEEE. There are 11 residues in the CDR3. The CDR3 is CASRGDSRSTF. The CDR3 DNA follows: TGTGCCAGCAGGGGGGACAGTCGCTCCACCTTC.

This chain uses TRBV5-4 with TRBJ1-2; perhaps TRBD1 as D (5 bases). Trimming stripped 0 bases from V and 2 bases from J, with 5 bases between. Germline V gene data show CDR1 as SGHNT and CDR2 as YYREEE (reference sequence). The CDR3 loop spans 13 amino acids. The CDR3 DNA sequence: TGTGCCAGCAGCTTGGCAGGGAACTATGGCTACACCTTC. This gives the protein CASSLAGNYGYTF.

This clone has only a few counts. V and J are TRBV11-2 and TRBJ1-1; 7 nucleotides align to TRBD1. Unmatched junction bases numbered 15, after V lost 5 bases and J lost 0 bases. This CDR3 has 18 residues. Germline CDR1 and CDR2: SGHAT and FQNNGV. The CDR3 loop is CASSNHRDSGLMNTEAFF. CDR3 DNA: TGTGCCAGCAGCAACCATCGGGACAGCGGACTGATGAACACTGAAGCTTTCTTT.

This clone was seen more than once but under ten times. This chain links TRBV27 with TRBJ2-7, with 11 nucleotides matching TRBD2. Germline V gene sequence: CDR1 MNHEY, CDR2 SMNVEV (reference sequence). V lost 3 bases, J lost 4 bases, and 11 bases stayed unmatched. The length of the CDR3 is 17 residues. The CDR3 spells CASSFGTSGRLVYEQYF. The CDR3 nucleotides are TGTGCCAGCAGTTTTGGGACTAGCGGCCGATTAGTTTACGAGCAGTACTTC.

J is TRBJ2-2 and V is TRBV7-9; 8 bases match TRBD1. Trimming took 3 bases from V and 7 from J; bases not matched to a gene: 7. Germline V gives CDR1 SEHNR, CDR2 FQNEAQ (reference sequence). The CDR3 runs to 15 residues. The CDR3 loop reads CASSFETGVDGELFF. The CDR3 DNA follows: TGTGCCAGCAGCTTCGAGACAGGGGTGGACGGGGAGCTGTTTTTT.

A few counts support this clone. This chain uses TRBV2 with TRBJ2-7, with 13 bases identical to TRBD2. The CDR3 loop spans 16 amino acids. J lost 1 base, V lost 7 bases, and 7 bases had no gene match. Germline V CDR1 and CDR2: SNHLY, FYNNEI. CDR3 DNA sequence: TGTGCCAGCACCGGAAGGACTAGCGGGGGTTCCTACGAGCAGTACTTC. Protein: CASTGRTSGGSYEQYF. Full variable domain (rest looked up from reference TRBV2 and TRBJ2-7): EPEVTQTPSHQVTQMGQEVILRCVPISNHLYFYWYRQILGQKVEFLVSFYNNEISEKSEIFDDQFSVERPDGSNFTLKIRSTKLEDSAMYFCASTGRTSGGSYEQYFGPGTRLTVT.

V is TRBV28 and J is TRBJ2-5; 8 nucleotides match TRBD2. V trimming: 6 bases; J trimming: 5 bases; junction bases outside the gene matches: 14. Germline V gene data show CDR1 as MDHEN and CDR2 as SYDVKM. CDR3 size: 16 residues. The CDR3 spells CASSRHGAGGRETQYF. The CDR3 DNA is TGTGCCAGCAGCCGGCACGGGGCGGGAGGCCGCGAGACCCAGTACTTC.

This clone occurred a few times. The chain links TRBV28 to TRBJ2-1; D remains ambiguous. The CDR3 has 13 residues. V shed 6 bases and J shed 4 bases, with 10 bases lying between them. Per germline, CDR1 MDHEN and CDR2 SYDVKM. This CDR3 reads CASRLDGYNEQFF. In DNA form, the CDR3 reads TGTGCCAGCAGACTCGACGGGTACAATGAGCAGTTCTTC.

The rearrangement links TRBV7-2 to TRBJ2-7; no firm D call. The germline gives CDR1 SGHTA, CDR2 FQGNSA. There are 13 residues in the CDR3. Trimming cost V 4 bases and J 4 bases, with 11 bases left between them. This chain's CDR3 is CASSSLDRYEQYF. For the CDR3, the DNA is TGTGCCAGCAGCTCCCTCGATAGATACGAGCAGTACTTC.

This rearrangement joins TRBV4-3 to TRBJ2-5; 11 bases match TRBD2. This CDR3 has 19 amino acids. From germline, CDR1 is LGHNA and CDR2 YSLEER. V lost 3 bases to trimming and J lost 5 bases; unmatched junction nucleotides: 17. This CDR3 is CASSQDRALAGGGRETQYF. CDR3 in DNA: TGCGCCAGCAGCCAGGACCGGGCCCTAGCGGGAGGAGGAAGGGAGACCCAGTACTTC.

The chain recombines TRBV27 with TRBJ2-7; D is ambiguous. The germline V gene encodes CDR1 MNHEY and CDR2 SMNVEV (reference sequence). Between the trimmed V and J ends, which lost 2 bases and 3 bases, there was a span of 11 bases. The CDR3 length is 14 residues. This CDR3 is CASSLGLLSYEQYF. The DNA of the CDR3 is TGTGCCAGCAGTTTAGGTCTCCTTAGCTACGAGCAGTACTTC.

This chain connects TRBV6-1 to TRBJ2-1, with TRBD2 matching over 8 bases. The CDR3 runs 15 residues. The germline gives CDR1 MNHNS, CDR2 SASEGT. The V segment lost 1 base and the J segment 4 bases; nucleotides outside the gene matches: 3. In DNA form, the CDR3 reads TGTGCCAGCAGTGAAGGGGCGGGAGGTTACAATGAGCAGTTCTTC. Translating gives CASSEGAGGYNEQFF.

This clone was found a few times. This chain uses TRBV18 with TRBJ1-2; the D gene is possibly TRBD1 (6 bases). Germline CDR1 reads KGHSH; CDR2 reads LQKENI. This CDR3 is built from 15 residues. V lost 0 bases and J 3 bases, leaving 11 bases between the germline ends. CDR3 region: CASSPPRDNYYGYTF. The CDR3, as DNA: TGTGCCAGCTCACCACCTCGGGACAACTACTATGGCTACACCTTC.

Comment on this clone: Other DNA sequences in the same sample also yield this CDR3. This chain connects TRBV18 to TRBJ2-7, with TRBD1 matching 7 bases. This CDR3 region has 12 residues. Losses at the gene ends were 3 bases for V and 5 bases for J; bases not matched to a gene: 1. The germline gives CDR1 KGHSH, CDR2 LQKENI. CDR3 DNA sequence: TGTGCCAGCTCACCCACAGGGGACGAGCAGTACTTC. Translation: CASSPTGDEQYF.

This clone came up a few times. This sequence joins TRBV5-1 and TRBJ1-5; tentative D call: TRBD1 (5 bases). Trimming stripped 5 bases from V and 5 bases from J, with 14 bases between. The CDR3 sequence is 14 residues long. CDR1 and CDR2 (germline): SGHRS, YFSETQ. CDR3 amino acids: CASSPDSEDQPQHF. CDR3 DNA: TGCGCCAGCAGTCCCGACAGTGAAGATCAGCCCCAGCATTTT.

There are a few counts of this clone. This sequence joins TRBV6-5 and TRBJ2-1; D is possibly TRBD2 (5 bases). CDR1 MNHEY and CDR2 SVGAGI come from the germline V gene. Between the trimmed V and J ends, which lost 5 bases and 7 bases, there was a span of 9 bases. The CDR3 length is 12 residues. The CDR3 DNA reads as TGTGCCAGCAGTCCTAGGAGGAATGAGCAGTTCTTC. It specifies CASSPRRNEQFF.

This clone turned up a few times. At the DNA level, this CDR3 is encoded by other sequences in the same sample as well. This chain connects TRBV18 to TRBJ2-5; D may be TRBD1 (6 bases). The V gene lost 5 bases and the J gene lost 2 bases, with 9 bases spanning the gap. The CDR3 is 13 residues long. Germline assignment: CDR1 KGHSH and CDR2 LQKENI. In DNA form, the CDR3 reads TGTGCCAGCTCATCCGGACAGCAAGAGACCCAGTACTTC. This codes for CASSSGQQETQYF.

This clone turned up a few times. V and J are TRBV11-2 and TRBJ2-1; TRBD2 aligns across 8 bases. Germline V CDR1 and CDR2: SGHAT, FQNNGV. CDR3 size: 15 residues. V lost 3 bases, J lost 7 bases, and 8 bases stayed unmatched. CDR3 DNA: TGTGCCAGCAGCTTTAGTAGCGGGATGAGGAATGAGCAGTTCTTC. Its translation: CASSFSSGMRNEQFF.

This clone has just a few counts. The chain carries TRBV19 and TRBJ1-2, with 10 positions matching TRBD1. Germline V lookup: CDR1 LNHDA, CDR2 SQIVND (reference sequence). V shed 10 bases and J 7 bases; nucleotides not matched to a gene: 15. The CDR3 has 15 amino acids. The CDR3 loop reads CATTSLTGGRSGYTF. DNA of the CDR3: TGTGCCACCACAAGTCTGACAGGGGGCAGGAGTGGCTACACCTTC.